The clone carrying this T cell receptor beta chain was picked up a small number of times. The CDR3 sequence is 14 residues long. Germline V gives CDR1 SGHTA, CDR2 FQGTGA. V was clipped by 2 bases and J by 6 bases, with 14 bases between them. A single record per CDR3 protein comes from TCRdb applying MiXCR to the 5' RACE reads. The table has hundreds of thousands of distinct CDR3 sequences, about 16% seen once. This record comes from a study of T-cell memory formation after mild COVID-19. This sequence joins TRBV7-3 and TRBJ2-7, with D perhaps matching TRBD1 (6 bases). Sequencing was performed on PBMCs or a T cell subset sorted from them (not recorded which). The TCR comes from a man aged 18-30 years who had mild COVID-19 (a few samples of this study predate the infection). Cell type and time point are not known. CDR3 in DNA: TGTGCCAGCAGCTTATACAGGGATCGGGGCGAGCAGTACTTC. As protein: CASSLYRDRGEQYF.